This T cell receptor beta chain emerged from a study of blood T cell repertoires in COVID-19. As for the study in general: Samples came from the United States, Italy and Spain, spanning acute and convalescent COVID-19. PBMCs, B-cell-depleted T cells, or T cells were the source of the cDNA or gDNA that made up the material.

This clone came up once. Study processing details: Researchers report that nucleated cell counts were estimated from reference gene primer amplification. TCRdb's copy holds only in-frame clones and misses some; the assay was immunoSEQ multiplex PCR. V, J and clone size are those of that table, while D and trimming were read from the DNA. The sample carries just over 35,000 clones, approximately 86% recorded once. Germline-derived CDR1 and CDR2 are SGDLS and YYNGEE. The V gene end was trimmed by 3 bases and the J gene end by 3 bases; junction bases not matched to a gene: 7. CDR3 length: 15 residues. The sequence was obtained from a man aged 60-69 years with acute or convalescent COVID-19. The source material was peripheral blood. V is TRBV9 and J is TRBJ1-2; 8 positions agree with TRBD1. DNA of the CDR3: TGTGCCAGCAGCGGGCAGGGGGCGCATCACTATGGCTACACCTTC. Protein sequence: CASSGQGAHHYGYTF.